This T cell receptor beta chain was recorded in a study of breast tumors, draining lymph nodes, adjacent tissues. Findings and limits, study-wide: Compared with basal-like, luminal-like tumors shared significantly more repertoire with nontumor tissue. Data fit most tumor T cells coming from lymph node, expanding in tumor.

About this clonotype itself: Its antigen is undetermined.

The CDR3 has 13 residues. CDR1 is MDHEN, CDR2 SYDVKM, per germline. V shed 3 bases and J shed 7 bases, with 12 bases lying between them. Breast cancer patients provided tissue from their axillary draining lymph nodes. TCRdb redid the calling of the multiplex PCR reads with MiXCR, one entry per CDR3 protein. Of some 83,000 distinct CDR3 sequences listed, 15% to 20% are singletons. The sequencing input was axillary lymph node tissue. The rearrangement uses TRBV28 and TRBJ1-1; tentative D call: TRBD1 (5 bases). The TCR sequence derives from a female donor with breast cancer. Some clones in this sample may be carry-over from other donors' samples. CDR3 sequence (DNA): TGTGCCAGCAGTTTCGTCCGGGACGGTGAAGCTTTCTTT. This translates into CASSFVRDGEAFF.